This T cell receptor (beta chain) originates from a study of T-cell reconstitution after alpha-beta-depleted transplantation in children. This clonotype was counted ten times or more. It was with unique molecular identifiers that the TCRbeta library was prepared. Each CDR3 protein is one row after TCRdb ran MiXCR on the PCR reads. The sample has over 400,000 distinct CDR3 sequences; approximately 12% are singletons. Trimming removed 0 bases at V and 3 bases at J, with 9 bases between. The CDR3 runs 13 residues. CDR1 and CDR2 (germline): DFQATT, SNEGSKA (reference sequence). This specimen consisted of PBMCs from the stem cell graft donor, obtained from the stem cell graft. The chain joins TRBV20-1 to TRBJ2-7, with D perhaps matching TRBD1 (5 bases). The origin of this receptor is a human donor who donated a stem cell graft to a child with combined immunodeficiency. For the CDR3, the DNA is TGCAGTGCTAGAGATCTAGGGGACTACGAGCAGTACTTC. It encodes CSARDLGDYEQYF.